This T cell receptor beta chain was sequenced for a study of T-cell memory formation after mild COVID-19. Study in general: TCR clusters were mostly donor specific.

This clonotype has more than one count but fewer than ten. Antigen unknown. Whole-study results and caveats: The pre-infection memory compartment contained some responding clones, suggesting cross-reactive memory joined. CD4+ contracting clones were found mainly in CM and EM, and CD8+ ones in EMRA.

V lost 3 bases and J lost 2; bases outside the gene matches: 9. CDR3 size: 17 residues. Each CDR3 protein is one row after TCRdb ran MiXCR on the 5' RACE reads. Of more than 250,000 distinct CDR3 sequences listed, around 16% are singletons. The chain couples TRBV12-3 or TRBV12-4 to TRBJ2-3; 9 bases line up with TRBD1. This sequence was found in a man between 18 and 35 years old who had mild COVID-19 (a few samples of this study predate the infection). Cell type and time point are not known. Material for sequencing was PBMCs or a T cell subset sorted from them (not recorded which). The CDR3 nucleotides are TGTGCCAGCAGTTTCTCACTTGGGACAGGGAACACAGATACGCAGTATTTT. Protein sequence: CASSFSLGTGNTDTQYF.